This T cell receptor (beta chain) appears in the sequencing data of a study of CD8+CD57+ T cells in acquired aplastic anemia. Looking at the study overall: Mean yield of DNA from sorted CD4+ and CD8+ cells was about 3.2 ug. For CD4+ cells, healthy donors had an average of about 11 million reads.

According to the study, genomic DNA was the template for TCR beta VDJ and CDR3 profiling. MiXCR was run by TCRdb on the reads, yielding one entry per CDR3 protein. The table shows 60,000 to 75,000 distinct CDR3 sequences, with about 56% occurring only once. Looked up from germline, CDR1 is SGHTA and CDR2 is FQGTGA. The CDR3 has 14 amino acids. V lost 1 base and J lost 8, with 11 bases in between. Comments on this clonotype: Antigen unknown.

Broader study findings: Both patients and controls carried the same twenty-nine CD8+ CDR3 sequences. Significant differences in CD8+ Simpson's diversity were not observed between patients and controls.

The V and J genes are TRBV7-3 and TRBJ2-2, with D perhaps assigned TRBD1 or TRBD2 (5 bases each). This TCR derives from a human donor in good health, serving as a control. The material sequenced was sorted CD4+, CD8+, or CD8+CD57+ T cells (not recorded which) from PBMCs. The CDR3 loop reads CASSLRGFGGELFF. CDR3 sequence (DNA): TGTGCCAGCAGCTTAAGGGGGTTCGGAGGGGAGCTGTTTTTT.